What follows are 30 T cell receptor beta chains derived from one specimen sequenced in a study of regulatory T cells in long-lasting Graves disease. TCR beta libraries were built with iRepertoire HTBI primers and Arm-PCR of CDR3 regions. TCRdb processed the multiplex PCR reads anew with MiXCR; each CDR3 protein has one entry. The sample shows roughly 450,000 distinct CDR3 sequences, about 25% of them seen only once. Specified time point: persistent/refractory GD, antithyroid drugs over 5 years with positive TRAb. RNA from PBMCs was the source of the TCR library. The specimen was peripheral blood mononuclear cells (PBMCs), collected when the disease was refractory, from a patient treated with antithyroid drugs. These receptors were collected from a female donor with Graves disease.

In its sample, this clonotype was seen a few times. V and J are TRBV19 and TRBJ1-5; the D gene is possibly TRBD1 (5 bases). This CDR3 contains 14 residues. V was clipped by 5 bases and J by 5 bases, with 13 bases between them. Germline V lookup: CDR1 LNHDA, CDR2 SQIVND (reference sequence). In DNA, the CDR3 is TGTGCCAGTAGTTTCCAGGGAGGGTATCAGCCCCAGCATTTT. Its translation: CASSFQGGYQPQHF.

This clonotype turned up a few times. V and J are TRBV7-8 and TRBJ2-2; D might be TRBD2 (6 bases). Trimming shortened V by 3 bases and J by 1 base, and 9 bases separated the two germline ends. The CDR3 spans 15 residues. Looked up from germline, CDR1 is SGHVS and CDR2 is FQNEAQ. For the CDR3, the DNA is TGTGCCAGCAGCTTTTACGGGAGGAACACCGGGGAGCTGTTTTTT. Protein sequence: CASSFYGRNTGELFF.

The rearrangement joins TRBV16 to TRBJ1-2, with D tentatively TRBD1 (5 bases). The germline CDR1 and CDR2 sequences are KGHSY and FQNENV. Trimming removed 4 bases from V and 8 bases from J, with 17 bases in between. The CDR3 totals 14 residues. The CDR3 reads CASSPSGAWEGYTF. Here the CDR3 DNA reads TGTGCCAGCAGCCCCTCCGGGGCGTGGGAGGGCTACACCTTC.

The chain joins TRBV7-3 to TRBJ2-2, with unresolved D. Looked up from germline, CDR1 is SGHTA and CDR2 is FQGTGA. The germline V and J ends were trimmed by 2 bases and 3 bases, with 7 bases remaining between them. The CDR3 contains 14 residues. CDR3 region: CASSLPGYTGELFF. CDR3 nucleotides: TGTGCCAGCAGCTTACCGGGTTACACCGGGGAGCTGTTTTTT.

This clonotype was seen many times. The chain joins TRBV20-1 to TRBJ1-4, with 7 bases that match TRBD1. The germline V gene encodes CDR1 DFQATT and CDR2 SNEGSKA (reference sequence). CDR3 length equals 13 residues. With 4 bases clipped from V and 8 bases from J, the junction kept 7 bases outside the gene matches. CDR3 DNA sequence: TGCAGTGCTAAGGAGGGGGCAAGGGAAAAACTGTTTTTT. Its protein product is CSAKEGAREKLFF.

This clonotype was seen a few times. The genes are TRBV30 and TRBJ2-2; D is unclear. Trimming took off 0 bases at V and 6 bases at J, with 14 bases between the two ends. CDR3 length: 15 amino acids. Germline V gives CDR1 GTSNPN, CDR2 SVGIG (reference sequence). CDR3 sequence reads: CAWSVRSRIAGELFF. CDR3 nucleotide sequence: TGTGCCTGGAGTGTACGATCTAGGATCGCCGGGGAGCTGTTTTTT.

The rearrangement uses TRBV28 and TRBJ2-3; 8 positions match TRBD2. CDR1 MDHEN and CDR2 SYDVKM come from the germline V gene. This CDR3 has 14 residues. The V gene end was trimmed by 6 bases and the J gene end by 5 bases; junction bases not matched to a gene: 7. CDR3 sequence reads: CASSHSGTRDTQYF. CDR3 DNA sequence: TGTGCCAGCAGCCATAGCGGGACGCGAGATACGCAGTATTTT.

The chain has TRBV7-9 and TRBJ2-7, with 7 nucleotides matching TRBD2. The CDR3 extends over 13 amino acids. Germline V gives CDR1 SEHNR, CDR2 FQNEAQ (reference sequence). Trimming removed 1 base from V and 5 bases from J; junction bases left unmatched: 2. The CDR3 sequence: CASSLVAGDEQYF. The CDR3, as DNA: TGTGCCAGCAGCTTAGTCGCGGGGGACGAGCAGTACTTC.

At least ten counts were recorded for this clonotype. The rearrangement links TRBV12-3 or TRBV12-4 to TRBJ2-7; D gene uncertain. Trimming took off 8 bases at V and 2 bases at J, with 10 bases between the two ends. This CDR3 spans 12 amino acids. CDR3 DNA sequence: TGTGCCAGCGCGGAGAGGCCCTACGAGCAGTACTTC. As protein: CASAERPYEQYF.

The chain combines TRBV19 with TRBJ1-4, with TRBD1 matching 7 bases. This CDR3 region has 11 residues. Germline trimming cut 5 bases from V and 15 bases from J; bases unmatched to any gene: 6. The germline V gene encodes CDR1 LNHDA and CDR2 SQIVND (reference sequence). The CDR3: CASSHRGEVFF. CDR3 bases: TGTGCCAGTAGTCACAGGGGCGAGGTGTTTTTT.

The rearrangement joins TRBV15 to TRBJ2-2; no reliable D call. The germline gives CDR1 LNHNV, CDR2 YYDKDF (reference sequence). This CDR3 has 14 amino acids. Trimming left V 0 bases short and J 5 bases short, with 7 bases between. The CDR3 reads CATSRDIATGELFF. The CDR3 DNA is TGTGCCACCAGCAGAGATATTGCGACCGGGGAGCTGTTTTTT.

This clonotype was seen ten or more times. The chain employs TRBV27 and TRBJ2-7, with 14 nucleotides matching TRBD2. This CDR3 has 16 amino acids. Trimming cost V 6 bases and J 2 bases; bases outside gene matches: 6. Germline lookup yields CDR1 MNHEY and CDR2 SMNVEV (reference sequence). In DNA, the CDR3 is TGTGCCAGCAGCCGGACTAGCGGGAGGAAAACCTACGAGCAGTACTTC. Its translation is CASSRTSGRKTYEQYF.

This clonotype appeared a few times. V and J are TRBV20-1 and TRBJ1-4; D not certain. V lost 3 bases and J lost 0, with 8 bases in between. The CDR3 is 14 amino acids. Germline V lookup: CDR1 DFQATT, CDR2 SNEGSKA (reference sequence). CDR3 loop: CSARAGPTNEKLFF. As DNA, the CDR3 is TGCAGTGCTAGGGCAGGCCCAACTAATGAAAAACTGTTTTTT.

The chain links TRBV6-1 to TRBJ1-2; D is possibly TRBD1 (5 bases). Per germline, CDR1 MNHNS and CDR2 SASEGT. The germline V and J ends were trimmed by 6 bases and 7 bases, with 18 bases remaining between them. The length of the CDR3 is 14 residues. The CDR3: CASSSRGGPAGYTF. The DNA of the CDR3 is TGTGCCAGCAGCTCACGGGGCGGTCCCGCTGGCTACACCTTC.

V usage is TRBV5-1 and J usage is TRBJ1-5, with D hard to call. Germline CDR1 is SGHRS and CDR2 is YFSETQ. Trimming took off 4 bases at V and 0 bases at J, with 8 bases between the two ends. The length of the CDR3 is 14 residues. CDR3 amino acids: CASSDQPSNQPQHF. In nucleotides, the CDR3 is TGCGCCAGCAGCGATCAGCCTAGCAATCAGCCCCAGCATTTT.

This clonotype came up many times. The chain has TRBV3-1 and TRBJ1-1; no clear D. CDR1 and CDR2 from the germline V gene are LGHDT and YNNKEL (reference sequence). Trimming removed 1 base at V and 1 base at J, with 4 bases between. CDR3 size: 13 residues. CDR3 residues: CASSQVGNTEAFF. In nucleotides, the CDR3 is TGTGCCAGCAGCCAAGTCGGGAACACTGAAGCTTTCTTT. The full variable domain, rest sourced from reference TRBV3-1 and TRBJ1-1, is DTAVSQTPKYLVTQMGNDKSIKCEQNLGHDTMYWYKQDSKKFLKIMFSYNNKELIINETVPNRFSPKSPDKAHLNLHINSLELGDSAVYFCASSQVGNTEAFFGQGTRLTVV.

The chain carries TRBV25-1 and TRBJ1-5; 9 bases align to TRBD1. This CDR3 contains 15 residues. The J segment lost 10 bases and the V segment lost 5 bases, leaving 12 bases of the junction unmatched. In germline, CDR1 is MGHDK, CDR2 SYGVNS. The chain's CDR3 is CASSQPTGGYPPQHF. DNA for the CDR3: TGTGCCAGCAGTCAACCTACAGGGGGCTATCCACCCCAGCATTTT.

This chain links TRBV28 with TRBJ2-1, with D perhaps TRBD1 or TRBD2 (5 bases each). CDR3 length: 13 amino acids. Trimming cost V 6 bases and J 2 bases, with 8 bases left between them. Germline V gives CDR1 MDHEN, CDR2 SYDVKM. CDR3 in amino acids: CASRGDTYNEQFF. Here the CDR3 DNA reads TGTGCCAGCAGGGGGGATACCTACAATGAGCAGTTCTTC. Looking up the rest from reference TRBV28 and TRBJ2-1 gives the full variable domain: DVKVTQSSRYLVKRTGEKVFLECVQDMDHENMFWYRQDPGLGLRLIYFSYDVKMKEKGDIPEGYSVSREKKERFSLILESASTNQTSMYLCASRGDTYNEQFFGPGTRLTVL.

This clonotype was seen a handful of times. The chain carries TRBV10-3 and TRBJ2-7; the D gene is possibly TRBD2 (5 bases). V lost 8 bases to trimming and J lost 2 bases, with 16 bases between them. The CDR3 is 14 amino acids. In germline, CDR1 is ENHRY, CDR2 SYGVKD. Written as DNA, the CDR3 is TGTGCCATCGCCAGCTCCAACGGGGCCTACGAGCAGTACTTC. This translates into CAIASSNGAYEQYF.

The rearrangement links TRBV5-1 to TRBJ1-1; tentative D call: TRBD1 (5 bases). Trimming pared 4 bases from V and 0 bases from J, leaving 16 bases between. The CDR3 length is 16 residues. CDR1 is SGHRS and CDR2 is YFSETQ in the germline V gene. The CDR3 region has the DNA TGCGCCAGCAGCAGGGGTGCCCCAAGCATGAACACTGAAGCTTTCTTT. It codes for CASSRGAPSMNTEAFF.

This clonotype was counted ten times or more. The V call is TRBV7-2, the J call TRBJ2-2; D possibly corresponds to TRBD1 (6 bases). V lost 5 bases and J lost 4, with 11 bases in between. There are 14 residues in the CDR3. Germline V gene data show CDR1 as SGHTA and CDR2 as FQGNSA. CDR3 nucleotides: TGTGCCAGCAGCCTAACAGGGTTCACCGGGGAGCTGTTTTTT. Translating it yields CASSLTGFTGELFF.

This clonotype was seen a few times. The chain uses TRBV6-1 and TRBJ2-6, with D hard to call. From germline, CDR1 is MNHNS and CDR2 SASEGT. CDR3 size: 15 residues. V shed 6 bases and J shed 0 bases, with 9 bases lying between them. The CDR3 reads CASSQKVSGANVLTF. The DNA for the CDR3 is TGTGCCAGCAGCCAGAAGGTCTCTGGGGCCAACGTCCTGACTTTC.

The chain has TRBV18 and TRBJ1-6; D remains ambiguous. CDR1 KGHSH and CDR2 LQKENI come from the germline V gene. The CDR3 is made up of 16 amino acids. Trimming shortened V by 4 bases and J by 7 bases, and 17 bases separated the two germline ends. Here the CDR3 reads CASSRAGPDGNSPLHF. CDR3 in DNA: TGTGCCAGCTCACGAGCTGGGCCGGACGGGAATTCACCCCTCCACTTT.

J is TRBJ1-5 and V is TRBV18; the D gene is possibly TRBD1 (6 bases). Trimming left V 2 bases short and J 5 bases short, with 10 bases between. CDR1 is KGHSH, CDR2 LQKENI, per germline. This CDR3 is 14 amino acids long. The CDR3 DNA reads as TGTGCCAGCTCACCAGTACAGGGTGATCAGCCCCAGCATTTT. Encoded protein: CASSPVQGDQPQHF.

This clonotype was observed many times. The chain uses TRBV28 and TRBJ1-2, with a possible D match to TRBD1 (5 bases). The CDR3 has 10 residues. Germline CDR1 and CDR2: MDHEN and SYDVKM. Trimming cost V 6 bases and J 9 bases, with 8 bases left between them. In DNA form, the CDR3 reads TGTGCCAGCAGGGGGGGAAGCTACACCTTC. It translates to CASRGGSYTF.

This clonotype was found a few times. This chain joins TRBV3-1 and TRBJ2-7; D is perhaps TRBD2 (5 bases). From germline, CDR1 is LGHDT and CDR2 YNNKEL (reference sequence). The CDR3 loop spans 15 amino acids. The V gene lost 4 bases and the J gene lost 6 bases, with 19 bases spanning the gap. Written as DNA, the CDR3 is TGTGCCAGCAGCCCTATAGGGAGCGTCTGGGGCGAGCAGTACTTC. Translating gives CASSPIGSVWGEQYF.

In this sample, this clonotype turned up many times. The chain couples TRBV20-1 to TRBJ1-2; 7 bases are a match to TRBD1. This CDR3 spans 13 amino acids. Germline CDR1 DFQATT, CDR2 SNEGSKA (reference sequence). The trim removed 4 bases at V and 4 bases at J, leaving 6 bases unmatched. Here the CDR3 reads CSAKNRGVYGYTF. The DNA of the CDR3 is TGCAGTGCTAAGAACAGGGGTGTCTATGGCTACACCTTC.

This clonotype was recorded a few times. At one boundary the junction diverges from the germline segment, which might be a read error. The J gene is TRBJ1-2, the V gene TRBV12-3 or TRBV12-4; unclear D gene. CDR3 length equals 15 residues. The CDR3 reads CAISDRAQRDYGYTF. DNA for the CDR3: TGTGCCATCAGTGATCGCGCACAGCGTGACTATGGCTACACCTTC.

This chain links TRBV5-6 with TRBJ1-1; 9 bases are a match to TRBD1. The CDR3 covers 16 residues. V was pared by 4 bases and J by 1 base, with 8 bases of the junction left unmatched. CDR1 is SGHDT and CDR2 is YYEEEE in the germline V gene. In nucleotides, the CDR3 is TGTGCCAGCAGCACCACGGGACAGGGAGGGAACACTGAAGCTTTCTTT. It codes for CASSTTGQGGNTEAFF.

V and J are TRBV7-2 and TRBJ1-2; the D is unclear. Germline V CDR1 and CDR2: SGHTA, FQGNSA. This CDR3 spans 16 amino acids. Trimming took off 2 bases at V and 3 bases at J, with 16 bases between the two ends. For the CDR3, the DNA is TGTGCCAGCAGCTTAAAGGCCTACCGGCTTTACTATGGCTACACCTTC. This sequence encodes CASSLKAYRLYYGYTF.